This TCR beta chain was retrieved from a study of blood T cell repertoires in COVID-19 (dated by TCRdb to 2020 to 2022). Turning to the overall study: The collaborator samples originated in the United States, Italy and Spain and spanned the acute and convalescent phases of COVID-19. The material from the prospective study consisted of cDNA or gDNA derived from T cells, B-cell-depleted T cells, or PBMCs. Deeply sampled blood TCRbeta repertoires from subjects exposed to, actively infected with, or recovered from COVID-19 were included in the dataset. The repertoires were released in a freely available public database meant as a resource for research on the immune response to SARS-CoV-2. Samples were obtained from the ongoing ImmuneRACE study (first 160 participants) and from 1,200 or so subjects provided by 6 global collaborators. A de-identified subject ID, COVID-19 status, age in years and sex were almost always included in the sample metadata. Where HLA class I and class II types were available, the types were taken from metadata supplied by the sample provider, not from assay-based typing.

One collaborating source in Seattle enrolled patients during active infection and followed them longitudinally through the course of disease. Each collaborating institution followed its own protocols to collect whole blood in K2EDTA tubes. Collaborator samples were shipped for TCRbeta analysis as frozen whole blood, isolated PBMCs, or DNA extracted from either sample type. Reading the germline V gene gives CDR1 SGHTA and CDR2 FQGNSA. Including cysteine and phenylalanine, the CDR3 has 13 amino acids. Only the CDR3 DNA stays, 39 bases, in frame from base 1. The trim is 1 base for V and 1 base for J, with a gap of 4 bases between the germline ends. The full study reports these points: Clinical and demographic metadata were provided uncurated, with the amount varying by source and participant.

A remark on this clone: It lacks a known antigen. Per-base quality was not reported, and no clone a single base away is much larger than it.

TCRbeta CDR3 regions were amplified from genomic DNA using the immunoSEQ Assay, a bias-controlled multiplex PCR. From the authors' description of their analysis: Nucleated cell counts per sample were estimated from amplification of reference gene primers within the assay. To quantify the absolute abundance of each unique TCRbeta CDR3 rearrangement, sequence reads were collapsed and filtered. For each sample, productive Simpson clonality was calculated as the square root of Simpson's diversity index across productive rearrangements. TCRdb provides this immuneACCESS table in a form limited to in-frame rearrangements. Some clones are lacking; in checked studies, under half of them reflect an unresolved V gene, and why the rest are absent is not known. That table is the source of V, J and clone size, and D and trimming were worked out from the DNA. The sample table holds some 220,000 clones, of which 85% were seen once. About 2.4% of the sample rests with the top ten.

The TCR originated in a woman aged 70-85 years with COVID-19, enrolled during active disease. The sequence links TRBV7-2 to TRBJ2-5, with the D segment identity uncertain. The sequenced sample consisted of peripheral blood. The DNA sequence is as follows: TGTGCCAGCAGCTTAGACATCCAAGAGACCCAGTACTTC. The translation is CASSLDIQETQYF.